These 9 T cell receptor beta chains came from one sample sequenced in a study of T-cell reconstitution after alpha-beta-depleted transplantation in children. Preparation of the TCRbeta library used unique molecular identifiers. TCRdb independently ran MiXCR on the PCR reads; one entry per CDR3 protein. In the table there are approximately 350,000 distinct CDR3 sequences, less than 15% of which are singletons. This specimen was PBMCs, taken from the stem cell graft. These receptors were obtained from a human donor who donated a stem cell graft to a child with Fanconi anemia.

Only a few counts were recorded for this clonotype. The chain joins TRBV29-1 to TRBJ2-2; a possible D gene is TRBD2 (5 bases). Germline V gene sequence: CDR1 SQVTM, CDR2 ANQGSEA. Trimming left V 5 bases short and J 2 bases short, with 12 bases between. The CDR3 spans 14 residues. Here the CDR3 DNA reads TGCAGCGTTAGAGGGCTGACAAACACCGGGGAGCTGTTTTTT. Protein: CSVRGLTNTGELFF.

Many counts were recorded for this clonotype. The chain has TRBV11-2 and TRBJ1-5; 8 bases agree with TRBD1. Germline V gene sequence: CDR1 SGHAT, CDR2 FQNNGV. The CDR3 consists of 15 residues. V was pared by 5 bases and J by 1 base, with 4 bases of the junction left unmatched. DNA for the CDR3: TGTGCCAGCAGCCTCACAGGGGGAAGCAATCAGCCCCAGCATTTT. It translates to CASSLTGGSNQPQHF. The entire variable domain, with the rest obtained from reference TRBV11-2 and TRBJ1-5, is as follows: EAGVAQSPRYKIIEKRQSVAFWCNPISGHATLYWYQQILGQGPKLLIQFQNNGVVDDSQLPKDRFSAERLKGVDSTLKIQPAKLEDSAVYLCASSLTGGSNQPQHFGDGTRLSIL.

This clonotype was seen many times. CDR3 in DNA: TGCGCCAGCAGCTTTCGGGGCCTCACCTCTGGGGCCAACGTCCTGACTTTC. This encodes CASSFRGLTSGANVLTF. The chain joins TRBV5-1 to TRBJ2-6; D tentatively fits TRBD1 or TRBD2 (5 bases each). Germline assignment: CDR1 SGHRS and CDR2 YFSETQ. This CDR3 is 17 amino acids long. V was pared by 2 bases and J by 0 bases, with 12 bases between.

J is TRBJ1-1 and V is TRBV9; D gene unclear. This CDR3 is built from 14 residues. CDR1 is SGDLS, CDR2 YYNGEE, per germline. V was cut by 0 bases and J by 2 bases, with 8 bases left in between. CDR3 amino acids: CASSVASGNTEAFF. DNA of the CDR3: TGTGCCAGCAGCGTAGCGTCAGGTAACACTGAAGCTTTCTTT.

The chain uses TRBV5-1 and TRBJ2-1; 7 bases are shared with TRBD1. V dropped 4 bases and J dropped 3; count of bases not matched to a gene: 7. The germline V gene encodes CDR1 SGHRS and CDR2 YFSETQ. The CDR3 runs 15 residues. The CDR3 sequence: CASSTQTGNYNEQFF. The CDR3 DNA reads TGCGCCAGCAGCACCCAGACAGGGAACTACAATGAGCAGTTCTTC. Full variable domain (missing parts from reference TRBV5-1 and TRBJ2-1): KAGVTQTPRYLIKTRGQQVTLSCSPISGHRSVSWYQQTPGQGLQFLFEYFSETQRNKGNFPGRFSGRQFSNSRSEMNVSTLELGDSALYLCASSTQTGNYNEQFFGPGTRLTVL.

The chain recombines TRBV29-1 with TRBJ2-7; 7 bases align to TRBD2. CDR1 is SQVTM and CDR2 is ANQGSEA in the germline V gene. Germline trimming cut 0 bases from V and 4 bases from J; bases unmatched to any gene: 6. The CDR3 totals 14 residues. CDR3 coding DNA: TGCAGCGTTGAAGATGAGGGAGGGGCATACGAGCAGTACTTC. Encoded protein: CSVEDEGGAYEQYF.

Concerning this clonotype itself: The junction shows a germline mismatch at one end, possibly a read error. The CDR3 protein is CSAEVNTEAFF. CDR3 DNA: TGCAGCGCTGAAGTGAACACTGAAGCTTTCTTT. This chain links TRBV29-1 with TRBJ1-1; D is unresolved. The CDR3 extends over 11 amino acids. Germline V gene sequence: CDR1 SQVTM, CDR2 ANQGSEA.

The chain is built from TRBV4-3 and TRBJ1-2; D is perhaps TRBD1 (6 bases). The CDR3 spans 15 residues. Germline CDR1 and CDR2: LGHNA and YSLEER. Trimming took 4 bases from V and 7 from J, leaving 19 bases between them. CDR3 residues: CASSPSAGENSGYTF. The DNA of the CDR3 is TGCGCCAGCAGCCCTAGCGCAGGGGAGAATTCTGGCTACACCTTC.

V and J are TRBV5-6 and TRBJ1-1; D unresolved. Germline values: CDR1 SGHDT, CDR2 YYEEEE. The CDR3 totals 14 residues. Deletions cut 4 bases from V and 0 bases from J, with 10 bases between. CDR3 amino acids: CASSVYSLNTEAFF. The CDR3 DNA sequence: TGTGCCAGCAGCGTATACAGCTTGAACACTGAAGCTTTCTTT.